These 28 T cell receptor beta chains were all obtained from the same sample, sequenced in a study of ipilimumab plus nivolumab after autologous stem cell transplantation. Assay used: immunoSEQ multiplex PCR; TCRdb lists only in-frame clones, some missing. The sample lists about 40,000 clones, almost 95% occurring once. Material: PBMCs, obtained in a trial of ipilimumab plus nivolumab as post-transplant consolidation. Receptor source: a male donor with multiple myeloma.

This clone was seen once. The CDR3 DNA sequence: TGTGCCAGCAGGCCCCCGGGTTCTGGCTACACCTTC. Translation: CASRPPGSGYTF. The chain combines TRBV6-6 with TRBJ1-2; the D is unclear. Trimming pared 6 bases from V and 7 bases from J, leaving 12 bases between. Germline CDR1 MNHNY, CDR2 SVGAGI (reference sequence). The CDR3 is 12 amino acids.

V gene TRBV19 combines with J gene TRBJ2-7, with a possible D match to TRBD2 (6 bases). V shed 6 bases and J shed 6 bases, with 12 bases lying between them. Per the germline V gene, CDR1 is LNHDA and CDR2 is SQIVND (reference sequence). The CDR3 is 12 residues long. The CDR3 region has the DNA TGTGCCAGTAGGGGACTCACGGGCGAGCAGTACTTC. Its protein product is CASRGLTGEQYF.

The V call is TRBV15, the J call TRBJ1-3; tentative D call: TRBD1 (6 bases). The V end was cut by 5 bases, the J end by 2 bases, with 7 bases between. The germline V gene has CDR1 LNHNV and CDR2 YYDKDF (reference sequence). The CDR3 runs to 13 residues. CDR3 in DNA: TGTGCCACCAGCCCAGGGGCTGGAAACACCATATATTTT. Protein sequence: CATSPGAGNTIYF.

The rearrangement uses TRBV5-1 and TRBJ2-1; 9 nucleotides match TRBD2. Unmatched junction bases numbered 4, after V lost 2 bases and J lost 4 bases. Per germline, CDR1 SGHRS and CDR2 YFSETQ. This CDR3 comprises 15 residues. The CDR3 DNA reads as TGCGCCAGCAGCTTAAGCGGGGGGACTTACAATGAGCAGTTCTTC. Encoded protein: CASSLSGGTYNEQFF.

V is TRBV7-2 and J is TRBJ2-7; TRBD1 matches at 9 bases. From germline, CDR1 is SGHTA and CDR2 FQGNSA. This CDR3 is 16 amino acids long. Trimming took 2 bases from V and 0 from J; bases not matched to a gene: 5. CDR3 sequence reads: CASSLHWDRASYEQYF. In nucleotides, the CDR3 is TGTGCCAGCAGCTTACATTGGGACAGGGCCTCCTACGAGCAGTACTTC.

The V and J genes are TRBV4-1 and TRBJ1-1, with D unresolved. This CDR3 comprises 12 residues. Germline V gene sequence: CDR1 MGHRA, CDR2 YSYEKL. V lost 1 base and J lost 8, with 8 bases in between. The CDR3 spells CASSQGQGEAFF. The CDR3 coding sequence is TGCGCCAGCAGCCAAGGACAAGGCGAAGCTTTCTTT.

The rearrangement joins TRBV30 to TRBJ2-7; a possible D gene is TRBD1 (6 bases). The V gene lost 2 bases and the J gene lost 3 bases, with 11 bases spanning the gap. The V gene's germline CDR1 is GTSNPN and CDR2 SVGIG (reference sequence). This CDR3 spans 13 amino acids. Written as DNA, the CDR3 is TGTGCCTGGAGTAGGGGGTTCAGCTACGAGCAGTACTTC. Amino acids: CAWSRGFSYEQYF.

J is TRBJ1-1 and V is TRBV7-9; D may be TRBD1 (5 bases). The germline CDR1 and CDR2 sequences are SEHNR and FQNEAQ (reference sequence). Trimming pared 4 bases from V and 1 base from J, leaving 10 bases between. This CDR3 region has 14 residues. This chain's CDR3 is CASSSQQANTEAFF. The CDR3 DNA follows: TGTGCCAGCAGCTCCCAACAGGCGAACACTGAAGCTTTCTTT. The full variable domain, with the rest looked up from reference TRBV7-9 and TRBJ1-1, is DTGVSQNPRHKITKRGQNVTFRCDPISEHNRLYWYRQTLGQGPEFLTYFQNEAQLEKSRLLSDRFSAERPKGSFSTLEIQRTEQGDSAMYLCASSSQQANTEAFFGQGTRLTVV.

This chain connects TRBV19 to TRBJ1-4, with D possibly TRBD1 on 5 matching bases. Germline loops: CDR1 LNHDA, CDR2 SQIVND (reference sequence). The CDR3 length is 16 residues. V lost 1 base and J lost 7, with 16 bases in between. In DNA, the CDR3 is TGTGCCAGTAGTATAGCCCCCGGAGGGGACGGTGAAAAACTGTTTTTT. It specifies CASSIAPGGDGEKLFF.

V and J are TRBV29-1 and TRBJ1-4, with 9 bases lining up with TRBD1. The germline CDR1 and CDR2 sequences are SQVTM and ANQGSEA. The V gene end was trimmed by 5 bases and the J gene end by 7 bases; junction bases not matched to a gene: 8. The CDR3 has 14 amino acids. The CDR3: CSVRPGQGSEKLFF. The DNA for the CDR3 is TGCAGCGTTAGACCCGGACAGGGGTCTGAAAAACTGTTTTTT.

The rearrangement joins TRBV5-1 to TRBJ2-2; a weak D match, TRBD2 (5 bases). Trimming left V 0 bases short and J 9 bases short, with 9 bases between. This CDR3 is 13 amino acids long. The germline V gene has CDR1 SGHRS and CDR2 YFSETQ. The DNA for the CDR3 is TGCGCCAGCAGCTTGGGACTATCCAGGGAGCTGTTTTTT. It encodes CASSLGLSRELFF.

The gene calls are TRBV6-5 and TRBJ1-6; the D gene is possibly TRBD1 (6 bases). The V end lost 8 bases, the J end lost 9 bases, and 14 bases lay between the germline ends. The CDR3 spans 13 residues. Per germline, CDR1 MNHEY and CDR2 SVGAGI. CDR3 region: CASAGVQGSPLHF. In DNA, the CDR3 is TGTGCCAGCGCAGGGGTACAGGGTTCACCCCTCCACTTT.

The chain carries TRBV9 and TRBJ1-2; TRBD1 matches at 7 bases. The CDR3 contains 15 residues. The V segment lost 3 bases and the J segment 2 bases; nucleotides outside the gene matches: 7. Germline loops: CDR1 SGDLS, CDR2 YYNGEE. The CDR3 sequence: CASSGGTDRNYGYTF. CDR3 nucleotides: TGTGCCAGCAGCGGAGGGACAGACAGGAACTATGGCTACACCTTC.

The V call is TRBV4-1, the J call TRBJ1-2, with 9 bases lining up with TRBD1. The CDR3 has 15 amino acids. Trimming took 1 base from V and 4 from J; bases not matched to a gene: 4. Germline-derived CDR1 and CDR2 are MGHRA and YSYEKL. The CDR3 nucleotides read TGCGCCAGCAGCCAAGCCGGGACAGGGATCTATGGCTACACCTTC. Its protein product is CASSQAGTGIYGYTF.

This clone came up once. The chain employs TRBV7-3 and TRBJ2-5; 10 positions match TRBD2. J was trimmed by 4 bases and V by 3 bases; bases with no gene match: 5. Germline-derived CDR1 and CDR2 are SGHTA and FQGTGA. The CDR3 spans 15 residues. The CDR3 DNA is TGTGCCAGCAGCTTCAGCGGGGGGGCGGGAGAGACCCAGTACTTC. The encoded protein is CASSFSGGAGETQYF.

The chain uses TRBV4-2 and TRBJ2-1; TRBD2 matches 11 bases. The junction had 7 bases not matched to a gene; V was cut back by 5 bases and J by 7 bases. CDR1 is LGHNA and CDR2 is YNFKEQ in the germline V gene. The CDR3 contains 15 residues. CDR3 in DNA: TGTGCCAGCAGCTTTAGCGGGGGGGCATGGAATGAGCAGTTCTTC. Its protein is CASSFSGGAWNEQFF.

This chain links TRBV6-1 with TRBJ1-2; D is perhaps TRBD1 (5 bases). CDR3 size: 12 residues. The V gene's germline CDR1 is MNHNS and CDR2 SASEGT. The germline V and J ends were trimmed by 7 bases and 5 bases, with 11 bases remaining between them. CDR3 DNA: TGTGCCAGCACTCTGGGGGAGTATGGCTACACCTTC. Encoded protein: CASTLGEYGYTF.

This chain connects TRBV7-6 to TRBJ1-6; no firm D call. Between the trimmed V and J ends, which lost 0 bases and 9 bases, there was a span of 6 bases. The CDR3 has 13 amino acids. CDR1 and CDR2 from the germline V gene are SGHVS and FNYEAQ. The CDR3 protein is CASSLAQGSPLHF. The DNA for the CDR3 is TGTGCCAGCAGCTTAGCGCAAGGTTCACCCCTCCACTTT.

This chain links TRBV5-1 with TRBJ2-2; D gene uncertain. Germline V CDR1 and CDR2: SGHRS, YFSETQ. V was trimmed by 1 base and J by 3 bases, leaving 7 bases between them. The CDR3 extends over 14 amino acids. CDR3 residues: CASSLPRHTGELFF. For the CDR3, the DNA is TGCGCCAGCAGCTTGCCCCGACACACCGGGGAGCTGTTTTTT. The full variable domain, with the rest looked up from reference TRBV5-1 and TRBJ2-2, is KAGVTQTPRYLIKTRGQQVTLSCSPISGHRSVSWYQQTPGQGLQFLFEYFSETQRNKGNFPGRFSGRQFSNSRSEMNVSTLELGDSALYLCASSLPRHTGELFFGEGSRLTVL.

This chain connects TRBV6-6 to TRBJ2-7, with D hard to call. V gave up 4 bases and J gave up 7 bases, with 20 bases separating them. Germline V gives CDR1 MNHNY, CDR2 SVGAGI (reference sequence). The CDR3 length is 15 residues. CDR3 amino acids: CASSSDGPPLLEQYF. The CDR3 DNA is TGTGCCAGCAGTTCTGACGGGCCGCCCCTCTTGGAGCAGTACTTC.

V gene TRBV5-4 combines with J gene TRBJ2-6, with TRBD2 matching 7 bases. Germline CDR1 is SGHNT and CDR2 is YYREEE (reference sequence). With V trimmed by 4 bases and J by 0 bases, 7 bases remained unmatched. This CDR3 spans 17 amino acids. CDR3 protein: CASSRGLTYSGANVLTF. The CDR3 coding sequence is TGTGCCAGCAGCAGGGGACTAACCTACTCTGGGGCCAACGTCCTGACTTTC.

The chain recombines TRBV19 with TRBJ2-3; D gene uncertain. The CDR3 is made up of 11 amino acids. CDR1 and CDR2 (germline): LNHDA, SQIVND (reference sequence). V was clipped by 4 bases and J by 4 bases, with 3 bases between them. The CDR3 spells CASSTADTQYF. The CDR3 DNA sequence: TGTGCCAGTAGTACGGCAGATACGCAGTATTTT.

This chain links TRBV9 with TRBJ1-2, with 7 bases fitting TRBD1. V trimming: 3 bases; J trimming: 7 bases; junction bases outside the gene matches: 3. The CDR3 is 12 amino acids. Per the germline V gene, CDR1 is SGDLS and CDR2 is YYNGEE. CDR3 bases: TGTGCCAGCAGCGCACAGGGGACTGGCTACACCTTC. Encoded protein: CASSAQGTGYTF.

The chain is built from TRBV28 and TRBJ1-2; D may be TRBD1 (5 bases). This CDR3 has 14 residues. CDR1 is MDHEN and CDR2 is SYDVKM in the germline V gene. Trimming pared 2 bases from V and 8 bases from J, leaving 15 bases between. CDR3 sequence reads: CASSLTDTFGGYTF. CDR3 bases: TGTGCCAGCAGTTTAACGGACACCTTCGGGGGCTACACCTTC.

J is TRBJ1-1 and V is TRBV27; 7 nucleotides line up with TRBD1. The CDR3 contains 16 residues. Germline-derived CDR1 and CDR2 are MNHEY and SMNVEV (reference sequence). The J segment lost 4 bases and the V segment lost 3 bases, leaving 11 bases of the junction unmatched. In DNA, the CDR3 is TGTGCCAGCAGTTTTGAGGAGGGGGCGCGGGGCACTGAAGCTTTCTTT. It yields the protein CASSFEEGARGTEAFF.

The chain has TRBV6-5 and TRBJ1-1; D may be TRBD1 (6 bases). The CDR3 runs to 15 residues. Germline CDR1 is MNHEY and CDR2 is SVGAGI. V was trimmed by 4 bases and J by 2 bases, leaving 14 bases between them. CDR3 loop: CASSWDPTGNTEAFF. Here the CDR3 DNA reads TGTGCCAGCAGTTGGGATCCGACAGGAAACACTGAAGCTTTCTTT.

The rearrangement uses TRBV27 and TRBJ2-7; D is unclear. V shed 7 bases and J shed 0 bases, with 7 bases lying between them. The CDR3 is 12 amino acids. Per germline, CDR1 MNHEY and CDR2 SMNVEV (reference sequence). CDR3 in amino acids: CASNVPSYEQYF. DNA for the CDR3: TGTGCCAGCAACGTTCCCTCCTACGAGCAGTACTTC.

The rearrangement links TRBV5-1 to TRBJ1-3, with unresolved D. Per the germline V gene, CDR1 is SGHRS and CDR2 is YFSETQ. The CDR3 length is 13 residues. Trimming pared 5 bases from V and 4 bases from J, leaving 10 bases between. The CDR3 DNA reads TGCGCCAGCAGTAGGACCTGGGGAAACACCATATATTTT. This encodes CASSRTWGNTIYF.